Listed here are 2 T cell receptor beta chains from one sample, sequenced in a study of technical replicates of blood from four donors. Here immunoSEQ multiplex PCR was the method, and the copy in TCRdb shows in-frame clones only, minus some. Of over 70,000 clones listed, 90% to 98% are singletons. The sequenced sample was T cells isolated from PBMCs. Receptor source: a human donor in good health.

This sequence joins TRBV18 and TRBJ1-1; weak D call: TRBD1 (5 bases). CDR3 length: 13 amino acids. V was clipped by 3 bases and J by 3 bases, with 8 bases between them. CDR1 is KGHSH and CDR2 is LQKENI in the germline V gene. CDR3 in DNA: TGTGCCAGCTCACCCATCAGGGACACTGAAGCTTTCTTT. This encodes CASSPIRDTEAFF.

This clone was seen once. The rearrangement links TRBV19 to TRBJ1-2; D not resolved. Germline values: CDR1 LNHDA, CDR2 SQIVND (reference sequence). The CDR3 contains 12 residues. With 9 bases removed from V and 3 bases from J, the gap between germline ends came to 11 bases. CDR3 nucleotide sequence: TGTGCCAGCGGGTCCTACGACTATGGCTACACCTTC. Protein sequence: CASGSYDYGYTF.